This paragraph covers one T cell receptor beta chain sequence. Only in-frame clones appear in the TCRdb table, and some are missing; sequencing was by immunoSEQ multiplex PCR. The table lists about 310,000 clones, 80% to 90% of them singletons. This specimen belongs to a study of blood T cell repertoires in COVID-19. Whole-study context: Sources were T cells, B-cell-depleted T cells, or PBMCs; the material itself was cDNA or gDNA.

Participants were aged roughly 18 to 90 years, lived in about 26 US areas, and enrolled virtually. Cohort allocation depended upon clinical history that participants reported. What the recovered Cohort 3 donors had was two negative PCRs, clearance, or symptom resolution. CDR1 and CDR2 (germline): WSHSY, SAAADI. This CDR3 spans 16 amino acids. Trimming took 0 bases from V and 1 from J; bases not matched to a gene: 5. J is TRBJ1-1 and V is TRBV10-2; TRBD1 matches at 7 bases. This sequence was found in a woman aged 18-35 years who had recovered from COVID-19. The sequenced sample was PBMCs or T cells enriched from blood (not recorded which). CDR3 amino acids: CASSESVQGQNTEAFF. In DNA form, the CDR3 reads TGCGCCAGCAGTGAGTCAGTACAGGGGCAGAACACTGAAGCTTTCTTT.